This T cell receptor (beta chain) emerged from a study of T-cell memory formation after mild COVID-19. Worth noting for this clonotype: The target antigen is unknown.

Amplification by 5'RACE using constant-segment primers produced TCR alpha and TCR beta cDNA libraries that carried sample barcodes and UMIs. TCRdb reprocessed the 5' RACE reads via MiXCR and lists one record per CDR3 protein. The sample lists about 430,000 distinct CDR3 sequences, 15% to 20% occurring once. The length of the CDR3 is 15 residues. With 1 base removed from V and 4 bases from J, the gap between germline ends came to 11 bases. Germline assignment: CDR1 SGHAT and CDR2 FQNNGV. Study-wide results and caveats: Pre-infection memory contained some responding clones, which suggested that cross-reactive memory had joined.

Sequenced material: PBMCs or a T cell subset sorted from them (not recorded which). The TCR originated in a man between 18 and 35 years old who had mild COVID-19 (a few samples of this study predate the infection). Cell type and time point are not known. The chain links TRBV11-2 to TRBJ2-1; a possible D gene is TRBD2 (6 bases). CDR3 region: CASSLGGTPYNEQFF. The DNA of the CDR3 is TGTGCCAGCAGCTTAGGCGGGACCCCTTACAATGAGCAGTTCTTC. Based on the CDR3 plus reference TRBV11-2 and TRBJ2-1, the full variable domain is EAGVAQSPRYKIIEKRQSVAFWCNPISGHATLYWYQQILGQGPKLLIQFQNNGVVDDSQLPKDRFSAERLKGVDSTLKIQPAKLEDSAVYLCASSLGGTPYNEQFFGPGTRLTVL.